This record looks at one T cell receptor beta chain sequence and its context. No cognate antigen has been identified for it. No base qualities exist here, and no much larger clone lies one base off it. The CDR3 holds 16 amino acids from the cysteine to the phenylalanine. Only the CDR3 DNA stays, 48 bases, in frame from base 1. The junction shows trimming of 5 bases on V and 2 bases on J, and the gene matches do not reach 10 bases of it. CDR1 is given as SEHNR and CDR2 as FQNEAQ, both from the germline V gene (reference sequence). The source of the sample is a study of beta chain features in type 1 diabetes (dated by TCRdb to 2016 to 2019). A note on the overall study: Patients and healthy donors did not differ in mean age, gender distribution, total cell number or subset yield. Across all samples, approximately 98,000,000 sorted cells were examined, and cell number per subset correlated strongly with RNA yield. In the study, TCRB repertoires of sorted circulating CD4+ T cell subsets from recently diagnosed type 1 diabetes patients were compared with those of matched healthy donors. Whereas all 30 or so donors provided naive and central memory subsets, regulatory and stem cell-like memory subsets were isolated from just 8 patients and about eight healthy donors. What the research found in general, with its limitations: In all four CD4+ subsets, TCRB CDR3 length was moderately but significantly shorter in type 1 diabetes patients. Shorter templates might be favored by PCR, yet because patient and control samples were amplified and corrected together, any such skew would affect both groups equally. Because cDNA rather than genomic DNA was sequenced, highly expressing activated cells could have been over-represented, although no difference in activation and CD3 levels was found between groups. Fewer insertions and more nucleotide deletions at VDJ recombination sites were observed in patients with type 1 diabetes, implying thymic rearrangement abnormalities. Because the HLA sub-analyses included only small numbers of individuals, any influence of HLA type on TCRB rearrangement was left unresolved. Naive, central memory and regulatory TCRB repertoires appeared more similar among patients than among healthy donors.

Each donor gave one peripheral blood draw, averaging approximately 0.12 L, which was collected into heparinised tubes. A BD FACSAria II and a panel including CD45RO, CCR7, CD25, CD127, CD95 and CD27 were used to sort naive, central memory, regulatory and stem cell-like memory CD4+ T cells. All sorted populations exceeded 95% purity. PBMCs were separated immediately by Lymphoprep density gradient centrifugation and were stained directly, without being cultured. So that batch effects would be minimized, each experiment stained and sorted samples in pairs, pairing one healthy donor with one patient. The High Capacity cDNA Reverse Transcription Kit was used to reverse transcribe all of the isolated RNA, meaning that expressed TCRB transcripts were what got sequenced. Naive, central memory and regulatory T cell samples underwent deep immunoSEQ sequencing, averaging approximately 3.5 million total reads per sample. Sorted cells were lysed in RLT buffer and RNA was extracted with DNase-treated RNeasy Micro or Mini kits, depending on cell number. Each cell subset was processed on its own to prevent cross-contamination, while patient and healthy donor samples were processed together. The immunoSEQ multiplex PCR was used to amplify TCRB sequences from cDNA, generating 87-bp fragments that spanned the CDR3 region. The amplicons were sequenced using the Illumina HiSeq platform. For the original study's pipeline: PCR bias was computationally corrected using synthetic template baselines, reads within Hamming distance 2 were collapsed, and singletons that could not be merged were discarded. By aligning reads against IMGT, V, D and J genes, CDR3 length, and insertions or deletions at six rearrangement sites were assigned. Within each subset, clonotype counts were normalized to the number of sorted cells before true diversity and Gini coefficients were calculated with the tcR R package. The overlap coefficient, calculated on TCRB nucleotide sequences, was used to measure repertoire sharing. Out-of-frame TCRB sequences from naive cells were analyzed to stand in for the pre-selection repertoire. This immuneACCESS table, as held by TCRdb, lists in-frame sequences with V and J called but not all clones. Of the missing ones, under half trace to an unresolved V gene in checked studies; the others have no known cause. That table is the source of V, J and clone size, and D and trimming were worked out from the DNA. This sample gives about 240,000 clones in total; more than 11% of them show up just once. Jointly, the top ten make up just under 0.02% of the sample.

The source of this sequence is a man younger than 40 with type 1 diabetes. Sequences were obtained from naive CD4+ T cells from blood. According to the study, the label for this sample's cell subset or site signals: true naive CD4+ T cells. The receptor chain draws on TRBV7-9 and TRBJ2-7; 9 central nucleotides agree with TRBD2. The nucleotide sequence reads TGTGCCAGCAGCCACCGGGGGACTAGCTGGACCTACGAGCAGTACTTC. Translated, it gives CASSHRGTSWTYEQYF.